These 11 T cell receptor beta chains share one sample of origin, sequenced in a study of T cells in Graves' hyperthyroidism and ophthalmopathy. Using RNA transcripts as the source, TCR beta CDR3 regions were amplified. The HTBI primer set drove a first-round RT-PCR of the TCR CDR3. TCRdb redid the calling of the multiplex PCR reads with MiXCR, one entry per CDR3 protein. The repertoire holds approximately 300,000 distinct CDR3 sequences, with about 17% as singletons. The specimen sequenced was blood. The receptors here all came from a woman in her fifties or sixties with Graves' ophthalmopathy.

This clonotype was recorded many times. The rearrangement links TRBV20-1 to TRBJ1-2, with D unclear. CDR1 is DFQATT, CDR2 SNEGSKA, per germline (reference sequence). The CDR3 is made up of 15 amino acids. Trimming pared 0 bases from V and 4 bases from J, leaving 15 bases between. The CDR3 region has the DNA TGCAGTGCTAGAGATCGGTCAGGCCCGGGCTATGGCTACACCTTC. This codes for CSARDRSGPGYGYTF.

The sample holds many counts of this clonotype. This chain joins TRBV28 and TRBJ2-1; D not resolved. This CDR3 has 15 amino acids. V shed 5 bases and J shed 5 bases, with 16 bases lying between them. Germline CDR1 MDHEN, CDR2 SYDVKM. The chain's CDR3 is CASSTPPALHNEQFF. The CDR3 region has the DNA TGTGCCAGCAGTACACCCCCGGCGCTTCACAATGAGCAGTTCTTC.

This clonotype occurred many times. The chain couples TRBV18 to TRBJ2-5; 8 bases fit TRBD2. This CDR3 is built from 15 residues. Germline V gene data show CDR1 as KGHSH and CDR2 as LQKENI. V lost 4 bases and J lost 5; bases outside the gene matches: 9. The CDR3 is CASSRSLAGEETQYF. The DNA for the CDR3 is TGTGCCAGCTCACGATCCCTAGCGGGTGAGGAGACCCAGTACTTC.

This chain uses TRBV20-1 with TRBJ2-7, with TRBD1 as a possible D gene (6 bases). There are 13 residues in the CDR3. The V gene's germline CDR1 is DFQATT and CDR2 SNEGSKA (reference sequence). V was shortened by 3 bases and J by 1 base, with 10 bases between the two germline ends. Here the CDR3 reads CSARQGLSYEQYF. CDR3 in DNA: TGCAGTGCTAGGCAGGGGTTATCCTACGAGCAGTACTTC.

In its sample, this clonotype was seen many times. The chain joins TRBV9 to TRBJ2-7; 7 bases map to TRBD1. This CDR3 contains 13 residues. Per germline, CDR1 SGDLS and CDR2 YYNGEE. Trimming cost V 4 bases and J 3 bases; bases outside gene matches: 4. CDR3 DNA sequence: TGTGCCAGCAGCCCCGGGGACAGCTACGAGCAGTACTTC. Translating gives CASSPGDSYEQYF.

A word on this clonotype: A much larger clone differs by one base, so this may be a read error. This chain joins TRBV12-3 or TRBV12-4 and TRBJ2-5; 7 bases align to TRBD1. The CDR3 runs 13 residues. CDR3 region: CGSRINRGETQYF. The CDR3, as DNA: TGTGGCAGCAGGATAAACAGGGGAGAGACCCAGTACTTC.

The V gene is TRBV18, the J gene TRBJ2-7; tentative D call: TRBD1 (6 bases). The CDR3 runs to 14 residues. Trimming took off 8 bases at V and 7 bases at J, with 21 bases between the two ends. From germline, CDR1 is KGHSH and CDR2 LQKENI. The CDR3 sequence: CASGPGDPRGEQYF. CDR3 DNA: TGTGCCAGCGGTCCAGGGGACCCTAGAGGAGAGCAGTACTTC. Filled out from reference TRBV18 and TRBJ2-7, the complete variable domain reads NAGVMQNPRHLVRRRGQEARLRCSPMKGHSHVYWYRQLPEEGLKFMVYLQKENIIDESGMPKERFSAEFPKEGPSILRIQQVVRGDSAAYFCASGPGDPRGEQYFGPGTRLTVT.

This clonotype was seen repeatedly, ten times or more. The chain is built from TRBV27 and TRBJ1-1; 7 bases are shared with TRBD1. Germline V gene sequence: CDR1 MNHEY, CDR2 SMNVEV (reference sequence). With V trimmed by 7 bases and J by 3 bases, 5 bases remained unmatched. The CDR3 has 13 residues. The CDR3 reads CASNHRGDTEAFF. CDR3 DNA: TGTGCCAGCAACCACAGGGGAGACACTGAAGCTTTCTTT.

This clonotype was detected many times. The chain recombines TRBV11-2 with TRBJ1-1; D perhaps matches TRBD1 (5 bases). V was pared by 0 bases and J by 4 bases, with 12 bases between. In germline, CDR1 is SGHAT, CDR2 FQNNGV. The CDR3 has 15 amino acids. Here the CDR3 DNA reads TGTGCCAGCAGCTTAGAACCGGGGACGGGCACTGAAGCTTTCTTT. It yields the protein CASSLEPGTGTEAFF.

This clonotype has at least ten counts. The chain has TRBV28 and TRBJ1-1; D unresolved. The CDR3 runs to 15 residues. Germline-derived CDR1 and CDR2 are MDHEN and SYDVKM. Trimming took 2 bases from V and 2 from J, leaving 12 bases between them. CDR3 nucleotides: TGTGCCAGCAGTTTAGGAGGACGTCGCAACACTGAAGCTTTCTTT. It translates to CASSLGGRRNTEAFF.

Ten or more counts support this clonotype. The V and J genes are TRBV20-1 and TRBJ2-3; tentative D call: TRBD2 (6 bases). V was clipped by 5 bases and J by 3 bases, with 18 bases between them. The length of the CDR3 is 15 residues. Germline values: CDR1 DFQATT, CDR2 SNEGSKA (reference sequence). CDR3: CSAVRLGGATDTQYF. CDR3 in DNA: TGCAGTGCTGTAAGACTAGGCGGGGCGACAGATACGCAGTATTTT.